The sequence of this T cell receptor (beta chain) was determined in a study of blood T cell repertoires in COVID-19. Study information: COVID-19 samples collected from the United States, Italy and Spain covered acute and convalescent phases. Sample material is recorded as cDNA or gDNA derived from T cells, B-cell-depleted T cells, or PBMCs.

Trimming cost V 1 base and J 5 bases, with 8 bases left between them. This CDR3 comprises 13 residues. The germline V gene has CDR1 KGHSH and CDR2 LQKENI. Study processing details: Reference gene primer amplification in the assay estimated nucleated cell counts. Method: immunoSEQ multiplex PCR; TCRdb's copy keeps in-frame clones and lacks some. V, J and clone size are taken as reported in that table, and D and trimming were inferred from the DNA itself. The sample carries around 130,000 clones, approximately 81% recorded once. The receptor comes from a man in his sixties with acute or convalescent COVID-19. The sequenced sample was peripheral blood. The chain carries TRBV18 and TRBJ1-2; D is ambiguous. The CDR3 nucleotides read TGTGCCAGCTCACCACGGTCAGATTATGGCTACACCTTC. Amino acid sequence: CASSPRSDYGYTF.